These T cell receptor beta chains were read from a single sample in a study of T cell repertoires in cytomegalovirus infection. A single record per CDR3 protein comes from TCRdb applying MiXCR to the reads. The data show 200,000 to 250,000 distinct CDR3 sequences, roughly 20% seen once. Material: CD8+ T cells from PBMCs. The receptor source for this set is a human donor in good health (CMV status not recorded). Some clones in this sample may be carry-over from other donors' samples. CDR3s include the opening cysteine and the closing phenylalanine or tryptophan. D genes are given only for firm matches. Only some rows state a clone size, as once, few, many or a class for expanded clones.

j_call: TRBJ2-3; d_call: TRBD2; v_call: TRBV7-2; clone_size: many; cdr3_nt: TGTGCCAGCAGCCCCCTAGCGGGGGGAGCAGATACGCAGTATTTT; cdr3_aa: CASSPLAGGADTQYF
j_call: TRBJ2-7; d_call: TRBD1; v_call: TRBV13; clone_size: few; cdr3_nt: TGTGCCAGCGGGCGGGACAGGGGCTACGAGCAGTACTTC; cdr3_aa: CASGRDRGYEQYF
j_call: TRBJ2-1; d_call: -; v_call: TRBV7-9; clone_size: -; cdr3_nt: TGTGCCAGCGACCTCGAAGGGAGGTCCTACAATGAGCAGTTCTTC; cdr3_aa: CASDLEGRSYNEQFF
j_call: TRBJ2-3; d_call: TRBD2; v_call: TRBV28; clone_size: many; cdr3_nt: TGTGCCAGCAGTTTTTCAGCGGGGTCCATTGGAGATACGCAGTATTTT; cdr3_aa: CASSFSAGSIGDTQYF
j_call: TRBJ2-7; d_call: TRBD2; v_call: TRBV6-5; clone_size: many; cdr3_nt: TGTGCCAGCAGTTACAGCGGGGGGGCCGTCGAGCAGTACTTC; cdr3_aa: CASSYSGGAVEQYF
j_call: TRBJ2-7; d_call: TRBD1; v_call: TRBV5-4; clone_size: -; cdr3_nt: TGTGCCAGCAGCTTGGTGTCGGGGACAGATTACGAGCAGTACTTC; cdr3_aa: CASSLVSGTDYEQYF
j_call: TRBJ2-1; d_call: -; v_call: TRBV27; clone_size: -; cdr3_nt: TGTGCCAGCAGTTTAACAGCCCCACTATACAACAATGAGCAGTTCTTC; cdr3_aa: CASSLTAPLYNNEQFF
j_call: TRBJ1-1; d_call: TRBD1; v_call: TRBV20-1; clone_size: -; cdr3_nt: TGCAGTGCGCCCGACAGGGGTATGAACACTGAAGCTTTCTTT; cdr3_aa: CSAPDRGMNTEAFF
j_call: TRBJ2-2; d_call: -; v_call: TRBV24-1; clone_size: -; cdr3_nt: TGTGCCACCAGTTACAGGGTAAGGGCCGGGGAGCTGTTTTTT; cdr3_aa: CATSYRVRAGELFF
j_call: TRBJ1-1; d_call: TRBD1; v_call: TRBV2; clone_size: -; cdr3_nt: TGTGCCAGCAGGGGGACAGGGACAAACACTGAAGCTTTCTTT; cdr3_aa: CASRGTGTNTEAFF
j_call: TRBJ2-7; d_call: TRBD1; v_call: TRBV27; clone_size: -; cdr3_nt: TGTGCCAGCAGTTTTACAGGGGGGTTCTCCTACGAGCAGTACTTC; cdr3_aa: CASSFTGGFSYEQYF
j_call: TRBJ1-1; d_call: -; v_call: TRBV28; clone_size: -; cdr3_nt: TGTGCCAGCAGTAGTCTGGGCCCAAACACTGAAGCTTTCTTT; cdr3_aa: CASSSLGPNTEAFF
j_call: TRBJ1-5; d_call: -; v_call: TRBV28; clone_size: few; cdr3_nt: TGTGCCAGCGGTGAAACCAATCAGCCCCAGCATTTT; cdr3_aa: CASGETNQPQHF
j_call: TRBJ2-5; d_call: -; v_call: TRBV20-1; clone_size: once; cdr3_nt: TGCAGTGCTAGAGCAGCGGAGGAAGAGACCCAGTACTTC; cdr3_aa: CSARAAEEETQYF
j_call: TRBJ1-6; d_call: TRBD1; v_call: TRBV20-1; clone_size: few; cdr3_nt: TGCAGTGCCATGACAGGGGGCGCGAATAATTCACCCCTCCACTTT; cdr3_aa: CSAMTGGANNSPLHF
j_call: TRBJ2-1; d_call: -; v_call: TRBV6-5; clone_size: many; cdr3_nt: TGTGCCAGCAGTTCCAAACTGGGACACCCCTACAATGAGCAGTTCTTC; cdr3_aa: CASSSKLGHPYNEQFF
j_call: TRBJ2-7; d_call: TRBD2; v_call: TRBV19; clone_size: -; cdr3_nt: TGTGCCAGTAGTATAGATCGCGCGGGGGGCCGGTACGAGCAGTACTTC; cdr3_aa: CASSIDRAGGRYEQYF
j_call: TRBJ2-7; d_call: -; v_call: TRBV27; clone_size: -; cdr3_nt: TGTGCCAGCAGTTCTTCCTACGGGGCTGGCTACGAGCAGTACTTC; cdr3_aa: CASSSSYGAGYEQYF
j_call: TRBJ2-2; d_call: TRBD1; v_call: TRBV5-1; clone_size: -; cdr3_nt: TGCGCCAGCAGCTTAAGGCTCCAGGGGGCTTACACCGGGGAGCTGTTTTTT; cdr3_aa: CASSLRLQGAYTGELFF
j_call: TRBJ1-2; d_call: TRBD1; v_call: TRBV11-2; clone_size: -; cdr3_nt: TGTGCCAGCAGCTTAGACCCCGGGACAGGGTTTGAGGGCTACACCTTC; cdr3_aa: CASSLDPGTGFEGYTF
j_call: TRBJ2-1; d_call: TRBD1; v_call: TRBV20-1; clone_size: once; cdr3_nt: TGCAGTGCCCCGGACAGGGGACGATTCAATGAGCAGTTCTTC; cdr3_aa: CSAPDRGRFNEQFF
j_call: TRBJ1-5; d_call: -; v_call: TRBV25-1; clone_size: many; cdr3_nt: TGTGCCAGCAGTGATGGGATTCAGCCCCAGCATTTT; cdr3_aa: CASSDGIQPQHF
j_call: TRBJ2-7; d_call: TRBD1; v_call: TRBV13; clone_size: once; cdr3_nt: TGTGCCAGCAGCTCGGACAGGGAGCGCGAGCAGTACTTC; cdr3_aa: CASSSDREREQYF
j_call: TRBJ1-5; d_call: TRBD1; v_call: TRBV28; clone_size: once; cdr3_nt: TGTGCCAGCAGTTTAAGGACAGGGCATCAGCCCCAGCATTTT; cdr3_aa: CASSLRTGHQPQHF
j_call: TRBJ2-7; d_call: TRBD2; v_call: TRBV7-2; clone_size: many; cdr3_nt: TGTGCCAGCAGCCCTAGCGGAAGCTCCTACGAGCAGTACTTC; cdr3_aa: CASSPSGSSYEQYF
j_call: TRBJ2-5; d_call: -; v_call: TRBV12-3/TRBV12-4; clone_size: many; cdr3_nt: TGTGCCAGCAGCTCGGATCTTTCGGGCCACCAAGAGACCCAGTACTTC; cdr3_aa: CASSSDLSGHQETQYF
j_call: TRBJ2-3; d_call: TRBD1; v_call: TRBV28; clone_size: many; cdr3_nt: TGTGCCAGCAGTTTGCCCAGGGACAGTGGCTGGGGGCCATCCAGCACAGATACGCAGTATTTT; cdr3_aa: CASSLPRDSGWGPSSTDTQYF
j_call: TRBJ2-3; d_call: TRBD1; v_call: TRBV14; clone_size: -; cdr3_nt: TGTGCCAGCAGCCGGACAGGGGCGCAAGCTACAGATACGCAGTATTTT; cdr3_aa: CASSRTGAQATDTQYF
j_call: TRBJ2-1; d_call: TRBD2; v_call: TRBV9; clone_size: -; cdr3_nt: TGTGCCAGCAGCCAACTAGCGGGGGTCGGAGATGGCAATGAGCAGTTCTTC; cdr3_aa: CASSQLAGVGDGNEQFF
j_call: TRBJ1-2; d_call: -; v_call: TRBV28; clone_size: few; cdr3_nt: TGTGCCAGCCGAGACTCGAGGGGAGCCGGTGGCTACACCTTC; cdr3_aa: CASRDSRGAGGYTF
j_call: TRBJ2-1; d_call: -; v_call: TRBV4-1; clone_size: -; cdr3_nt: TGCGCCAGCAGCCAAGTATTAGCGGAGCCCGAGCAGTTCTTC; cdr3_aa: CASSQVLAEPEQFF
j_call: TRBJ1-5; d_call: -; v_call: TRBV28; clone_size: few; cdr3_nt: TGTGCCAGCAGTTTTCTGGCGAGCAATCAGCCCCAGCATTTT; cdr3_aa: CASSFLASNQPQHF
j_call: TRBJ1-5; d_call: -; v_call: TRBV12-3/TRBV12-4; clone_size: -; cdr3_nt: TGTGCCAGCAGTTTGGGCACGGGGATGAGTCAGCCCCAGCATTTT; cdr3_aa: CASSLGTGMSQPQHF
j_call: TRBJ1-2; d_call: TRBD1; v_call: TRBV12-3/TRBV12-4; clone_size: -; cdr3_nt: TGTGCCAGCAACAGGGGAGGTGGCTACACCTTC; cdr3_aa: CASNRGGGYTF
j_call: TRBJ2-3; d_call: TRBD2; v_call: TRBV2; clone_size: -; cdr3_nt: TGTGCCAGCAGTGAAGGGTCCTCGACTAGCGGGGGCACAGATACGCAGTATTTT; cdr3_aa: CASSEGSSTSGGTDTQYF
j_call: TRBJ2-3; d_call: -; v_call: TRBV7-8; clone_size: -; cdr3_nt: TGTGCCAGCAGCGGAGGGACGTCTAGCACAGATACGCAGTATTTT; cdr3_aa: CASSGGTSSTDTQYF
j_call: TRBJ1-2; d_call: -; v_call: TRBV20-1; clone_size: few; cdr3_nt: TGCAGTGCTAGCTCAGGGAACTACTATGGCTACACCTTC; cdr3_aa: CSASSGNYYGYTF
j_call: TRBJ2-3; d_call: TRBD2; v_call: TRBV20-1; clone_size: -; cdr3_nt: TGCAGTGCTACTAGCGGGGGGGAAGGCACAGATACGCAGTATTTT; cdr3_aa: CSATSGGEGTDTQYF
j_call: TRBJ2-5; d_call: TRBD2; v_call: TRBV19; clone_size: -; cdr3_nt: TGTGCCAGTAGTAATATGGGGGGGGAGACCCAGTACTTC; cdr3_aa: CASSNMGGETQYF
j_call: TRBJ1-1; d_call: -; v_call: TRBV19; clone_size: -; cdr3_nt: TGTGCCAGTAGTATCCCGTCCGCTGAAGCTTTCTTT; cdr3_aa: CASSIPSAEAFF
j_call: TRBJ2-7; d_call: -; v_call: TRBV2; clone_size: few; cdr3_nt: TGTGCCAGCAGTCTGAATGGACGTTACTACGAGCAGTACTTC; cdr3_aa: CASSLNGRYYEQYF
j_call: TRBJ1-2; d_call: -; v_call: TRBV29-1; clone_size: -; cdr3_nt: TGCAGCGCCGATAGTGAGGCCATGAACTATGGCTACACCTTC; cdr3_aa: CSADSEAMNYGYTF
j_call: TRBJ2-1; d_call: -; v_call: TRBV29-1; clone_size: -; cdr3_nt: TGCAGCGTTGAAGAAAGGGTGTATGAGCAGTTCTTC; cdr3_aa: CSVEERVYEQFF
j_call: TRBJ2-3; d_call: TRBD2; v_call: TRBV7-2; clone_size: many; cdr3_nt: TGTGCCAGCAGCTCCTGGACTAGCGGGGGCACGCGATATTTT; cdr3_aa: CASSSWTSGGTRYF
j_call: TRBJ1-3; d_call: -; v_call: TRBV28; clone_size: few; cdr3_nt: TGTGCCAGCATCAAAAGTGGGTTACTCTCTGGAAACACCATATATTTT; cdr3_aa: CASIKSGLLSGNTIYF
j_call: TRBJ2-1; d_call: -; v_call: TRBV11-1; clone_size: -; cdr3_nt: TGTGCCAGCAGCTTGGACCTTCTTCGGAGCTCCTACAATGAGCAGTTCTTC; cdr3_aa: CASSLDLLRSSYNEQFF
j_call: TRBJ2-3; d_call: TRBD2; v_call: TRBV6-1; clone_size: many; cdr3_nt: TGTGCCAGCAGTGACCCTAGCGGGGGGCTAGATACGCAGTATTTT; cdr3_aa: CASSDPSGGLDTQYF
j_call: TRBJ2-2; d_call: -; v_call: TRBV13; clone_size: -; cdr3_nt: TGTGCCAGCAGCTTAGTGGTCAACACCGGGGAGCTGTTTTTT; cdr3_aa: CASSLVVNTGELFF
j_call: TRBJ1-2; d_call: TRBD1; v_call: TRBV7-9; clone_size: -; cdr3_nt: TGTGCCAGCAGCTTTTTGACAGGGGACAACTATGGCTACACCTTC; cdr3_aa: CASSFLTGDNYGYTF
j_call: TRBJ2-7; d_call: -; v_call: TRBV7-4; clone_size: -; cdr3_nt: TGTGCCAGCAGCTTAGATGGGGCCGGGTACGAGCAGTACTTC; cdr3_aa: CASSLDGAGYEQYF
j_call: TRBJ1-2; d_call: -; v_call: TRBV14; clone_size: -; cdr3_nt: TGTGCCAGCAGCCCAACCCGGACTTATGGCTACACCTTC; cdr3_aa: CASSPTRTYGYTF
j_call: TRBJ2-2; d_call: TRBD2; v_call: TRBV14; clone_size: few; cdr3_nt: TGTGCCAGCAGCCAAGAAATGGGACTAGCGGGGGCCACCGGGGAGCTGTTTTTT; cdr3_aa: CASSQEMGLAGATGELFF
j_call: TRBJ2-1; d_call: TRBD2; v_call: TRBV7-9; clone_size: -; cdr3_nt: TGTGCCAGCAGCCACACAGCGGGGGGGCCTAATGAGCAGTTCTTC; cdr3_aa: CASSHTAGGPNEQFF
j_call: TRBJ2-7; d_call: TRBD1; v_call: TRBV7-9; clone_size: many; cdr3_nt: TGTGCCAGCAGCCACCCCCGGAGACAGGGGGCCTCATACGAGCAGTACTTC; cdr3_aa: CASSHPRRQGASYEQYF
j_call: TRBJ2-7; d_call: -; v_call: TRBV12-3/TRBV12-4; clone_size: -; cdr3_nt: TGTGCCAGCAGCCCCGGTACCACCTACGAGCAGTACTTC; cdr3_aa: CASSPGTTYEQYF